This T cell receptor (beta chain) was recorded in a study of blood T cell repertoires in COVID-19. For the study at large: Acute and convalescent COVID-19 samples came from the United States, Italy and Spain.

Generated by immunoSEQ multiplex PCR, the TCRdb table keeps only in-frame clones and is missing some. The sample gives some 290,000 clones, nearly 90% of which show up once; around 0.97% is in the top ten. One Seattle source followed patients from active infection through their disease course. The V segment lost 1 base and the J segment 2 bases; nucleotides outside the gene matches: 5. This CDR3 is built from 16 residues. The germline V gene encodes CDR1 SGHDT and CDR2 YYEEEE. This sequence joins TRBV5-6 and TRBJ1-2; TRBD1 aligns across 10 bases. This clonotype was sampled from a woman aged 40 to 50 with COVID-19, enrolled during active disease. The sequenced material came from peripheral blood. For the CDR3, the DNA is TGTGCCAGCAGCTTGAACATGGGACAGGGGAACTATGGCTACACCTTC. It encodes CASSLNMGQGNYGYTF.